The source of this T cell receptor beta chain is a study of identical twins. Only healthy Caucasians were enrolled as donors. Findings of the study overall: Beta out-of-frame sequences showed weaker excess sharing between twins. There were fewer insertions in abundant cord blood beta clonotypes, but memory repertoires showed no such pattern. Invariant T cells like MAIT and iNKT could partly confound the zero-insertion analyses.

This clonotype was detected many times. No antigen is known for it. In TCRdb, the 5' RACE reads were re-called with MiXCR into one record per CDR3 protein. The sample yields approximately 690,000 distinct CDR3 sequences, around 6.1% seen once. Per germline, CDR1 SQVTM and CDR2 ANQGSEA. The CDR3 totals 14 residues. V was trimmed by 2 bases and J by 4 bases, leaving 11 bases between them. The TCR was taken from a man between 18 and 29 years old in good health. This rearrangement joins TRBV29-1 to TRBJ2-2; no clear D gene. Input material: naive T cells sorted from blood. CDR3 region: CSVEHGIGTGELFF. The CDR3 DNA sequence: TGCAGCGTTGAACATGGGATCGGCACCGGGGAGCTGTTTTTT.